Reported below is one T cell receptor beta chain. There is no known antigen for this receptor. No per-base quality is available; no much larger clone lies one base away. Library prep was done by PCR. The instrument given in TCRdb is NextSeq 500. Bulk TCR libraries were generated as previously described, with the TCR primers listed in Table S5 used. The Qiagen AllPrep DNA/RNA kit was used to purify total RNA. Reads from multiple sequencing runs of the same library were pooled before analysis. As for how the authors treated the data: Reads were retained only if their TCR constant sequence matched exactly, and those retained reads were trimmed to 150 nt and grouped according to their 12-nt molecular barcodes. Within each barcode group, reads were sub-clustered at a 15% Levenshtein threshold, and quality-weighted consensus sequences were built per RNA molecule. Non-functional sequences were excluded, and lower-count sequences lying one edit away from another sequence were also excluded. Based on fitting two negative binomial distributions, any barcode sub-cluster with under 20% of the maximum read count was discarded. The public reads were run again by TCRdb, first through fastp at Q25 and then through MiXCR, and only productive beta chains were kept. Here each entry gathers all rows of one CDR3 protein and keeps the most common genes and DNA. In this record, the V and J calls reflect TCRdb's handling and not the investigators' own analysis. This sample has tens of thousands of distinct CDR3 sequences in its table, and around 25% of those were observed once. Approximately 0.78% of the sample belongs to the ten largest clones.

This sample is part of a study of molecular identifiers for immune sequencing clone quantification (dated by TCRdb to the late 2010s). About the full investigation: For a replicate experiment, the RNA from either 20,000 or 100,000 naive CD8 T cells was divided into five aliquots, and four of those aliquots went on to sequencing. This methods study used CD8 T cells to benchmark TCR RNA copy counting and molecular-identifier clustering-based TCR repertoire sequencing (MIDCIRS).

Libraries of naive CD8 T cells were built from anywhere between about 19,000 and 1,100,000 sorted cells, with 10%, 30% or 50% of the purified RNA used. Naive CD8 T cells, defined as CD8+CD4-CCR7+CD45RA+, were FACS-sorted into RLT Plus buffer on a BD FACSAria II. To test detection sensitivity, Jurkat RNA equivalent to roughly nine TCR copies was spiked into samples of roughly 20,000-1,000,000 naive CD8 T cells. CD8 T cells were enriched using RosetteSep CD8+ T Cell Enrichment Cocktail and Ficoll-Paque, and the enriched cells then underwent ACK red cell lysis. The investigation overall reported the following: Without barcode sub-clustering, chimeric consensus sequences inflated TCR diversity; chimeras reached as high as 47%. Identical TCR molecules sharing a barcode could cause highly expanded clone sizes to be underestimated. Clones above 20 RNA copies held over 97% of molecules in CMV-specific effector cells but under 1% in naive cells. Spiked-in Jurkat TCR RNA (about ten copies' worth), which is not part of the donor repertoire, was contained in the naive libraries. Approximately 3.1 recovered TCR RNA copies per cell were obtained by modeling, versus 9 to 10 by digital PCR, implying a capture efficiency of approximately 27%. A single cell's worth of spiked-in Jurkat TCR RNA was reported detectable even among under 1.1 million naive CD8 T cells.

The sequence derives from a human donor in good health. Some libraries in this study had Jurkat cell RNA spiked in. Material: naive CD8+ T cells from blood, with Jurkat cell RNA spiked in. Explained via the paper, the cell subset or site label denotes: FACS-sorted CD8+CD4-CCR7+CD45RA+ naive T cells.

The sequence in DNA is TGTGCCAGCAGCTTAGGACAGGGGTTTGAGCAGTTCTTC. Translation gives CASSLGQGFEQFF. The chain uses TRBV13 and TRBJ2-1, and TRBD1 matches 7 of the central bases. Compared with germline, V lacks 0 bases and J lacks 9 bases; bases without a gene match: 2. In the germline V gene (reference sequence), CDR1 corresponds to PRHDT and CDR2 to FYEKMQ. The CDR3 numbers 13 residues from cysteine through phenylalanine. The only DNA kept is the CDR3, 39 bases in frame from the first base.